Sequencing of this T cell receptor beta chain was carried out in a study of cytomegalovirus exposure and HLA in healthy donors. Across the whole study: An analysis done earlier identified about 100 million unique TCR beta sequences from about 179 million T cells. Study findings and constraints: Because they were indistinguishable, some V segments, including TRBV6-2 and TRBV6-3, were excluded. The likely origin of a cluster of highly shared sequence variants was a sequencing artifact.

The PCR ran on 60 Vbeta and 13 Jbeta primers. Measured with immunoSEQ multiplex PCR; TCRdb has only the in-frame clones, and not every one. This sample yields tens of thousands of clones, of which roughly 77% are seen a single time; about 3.3% belongs to the top ten. These donors counted as nominally healthy when sampled, but unrecorded immune exposures were likely. Points on this clone: Its antigen remains unknown.

CDR3 length equals 14 residues. Trimming took 3 bases from V and 6 from J; bases not matched to a gene: 6. Germline assignment: CDR1 SGHRS and CDR2 YFSETQ. This receptor was identified in a woman in her thirties or forties in good health and CMV-seropositive. Sequenced input: PBMCs. This chain uses TRBV5-1 with TRBJ1-2, with 9 bases lining up with TRBD1. CDR3 region: CASSSGQGLHGYTF. Written as DNA, the CDR3 is TGCGCCAGCAGCTCGGGACAGGGCCTACATGGCTACACCTTC.